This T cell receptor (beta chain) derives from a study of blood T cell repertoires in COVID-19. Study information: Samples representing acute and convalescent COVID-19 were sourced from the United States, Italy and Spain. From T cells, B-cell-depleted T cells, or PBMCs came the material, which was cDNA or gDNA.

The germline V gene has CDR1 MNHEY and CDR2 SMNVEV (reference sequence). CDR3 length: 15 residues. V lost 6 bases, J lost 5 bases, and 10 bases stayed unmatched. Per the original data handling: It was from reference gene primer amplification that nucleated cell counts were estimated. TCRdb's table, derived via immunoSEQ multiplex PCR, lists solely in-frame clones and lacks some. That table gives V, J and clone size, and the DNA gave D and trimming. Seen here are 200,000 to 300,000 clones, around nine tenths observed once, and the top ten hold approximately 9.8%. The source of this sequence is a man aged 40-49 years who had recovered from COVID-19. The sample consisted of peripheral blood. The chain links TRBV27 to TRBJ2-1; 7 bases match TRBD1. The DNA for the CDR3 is TGTGCCAGCAGCCCGGGGATTAGGGGGCACAATGAGCAGTTCTTC. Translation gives CASSPGIRGHNEQFF.